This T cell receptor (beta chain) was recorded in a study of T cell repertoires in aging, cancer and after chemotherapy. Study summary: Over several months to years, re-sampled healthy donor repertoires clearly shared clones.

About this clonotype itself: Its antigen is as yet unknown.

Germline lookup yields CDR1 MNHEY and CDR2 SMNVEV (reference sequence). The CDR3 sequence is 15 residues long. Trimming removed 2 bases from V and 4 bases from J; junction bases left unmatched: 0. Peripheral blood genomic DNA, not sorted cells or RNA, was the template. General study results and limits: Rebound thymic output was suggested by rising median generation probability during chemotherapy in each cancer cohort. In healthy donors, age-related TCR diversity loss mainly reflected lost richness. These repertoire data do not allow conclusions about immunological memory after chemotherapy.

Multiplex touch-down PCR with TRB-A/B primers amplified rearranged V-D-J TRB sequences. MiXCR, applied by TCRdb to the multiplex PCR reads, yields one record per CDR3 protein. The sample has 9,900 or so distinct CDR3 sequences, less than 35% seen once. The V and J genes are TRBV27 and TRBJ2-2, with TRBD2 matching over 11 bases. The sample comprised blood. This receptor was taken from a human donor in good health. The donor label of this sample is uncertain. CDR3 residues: CASSLTSGSTGELFF. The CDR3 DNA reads TGTGCCAGCAGTTTAACTAGCGGGAGCACCGGGGAGCTGTTTTTT.